This is a list of T cell receptor beta chains from one sample in a study of blood T cell repertoires in COVID-19. Only in-frame clones appear in the TCRdb table, and some are missing; sequencing was by immunoSEQ multiplex PCR. The data show more than 35,000 clones, with over 75% seen just once and 9.9% held by the top ten. Sequenced material: peripheral blood. These receptors all stem from a human donor in a cohort sampled during active COVID-19. The conserved cysteine and the conserved F or W are not part of the CDR3 here.

v_gene: TRBV6-5
j_gene: TRBJ1-1
CDR3aa: ASSQHGIVAAF

v_gene: TRBV10-3
j_gene: TRBJ1-2
CDR3aa: AISDRLTYYGYT

v_gene: TRBV11-2
j_gene: TRBJ1-4
CDR3aa: ASSLGAREKLF

v_gene: TRBV3-1/TRBV3-2
j_gene: TRBJ1-1
CDR3aa: ASSQGSISVNTEAF

v_gene: TRBV29-1
j_gene: TRBJ1-5
CDR3aa: SGVEGVAVEH

v_gene: TRBV19
j_gene: TRBJ1-2
CDR3aa: ASSTSPRAYGYT

v_gene: TRBV7-2
j_gene: TRBJ1-2
CDR3aa: ASSYAGGSLGYGYT

v_gene: TRBV5-4
j_gene: TRBJ2-2
CDR3aa: ASSQGLAGGNTGELF

v_gene: TRBV19
j_gene: TRBJ2-2
CDR3aa: ASSSGGGTGELF

v_gene: TRBV20-1
j_gene: TRBJ2-1
CDR3aa: SASGPGGDNNEQF

v_gene: TRBV18
j_gene: TRBJ1-2
CDR3aa: ASSPTTGSPTNYGYT

v_gene: TRBV7-6
j_gene: TRBJ2-7
CDR3aa: ASSPPPSGYEQY

v_gene: TRBV2
j_gene: TRBJ2-3
CDR3aa: ASTQQGSGTDTQY

v_gene: TRBV3-1/TRBV3-2
j_gene: TRBJ2-7
CDR3aa: ASSQVDRTGYEQY

v_gene: TRBV7-9
j_gene: TRBJ1-1
CDR3aa: ASSSTGGSAF

v_gene: TRBV9
j_gene: TRBJ2-5
CDR3aa: ASSVGASREETQY

v_gene: TRBV19
j_gene: TRBJ2-1
CDR3aa: ASSRQASGSEQF

v_gene: TRBV6-2/TRBV6-3
j_gene: TRBJ2-3
CDR3aa: ASSDRGLADTQY

v_gene: TRBV30
j_gene: TRBJ1-3
CDR3aa: AWRITGTGGIGATGNTIY

v_gene: TRBV20-1
j_gene: TRBJ2-7
CDR3aa: SASAGTSGSYEQY

v_gene: TRBV19
j_gene: TRBJ2-2
CDR3aa: ASSQDSPGELF

v_gene: TRBV7-2
j_gene: TRBJ2-1
CDR3aa: ASSLVLADNEQF

v_gene: TRBV19
j_gene: TRBJ1-4
CDR3aa: ASSIDIAGGEKLF

v_gene: TRBV30
j_gene: TRBJ1-2
CDR3aa: AWSVAGLSYGYT

v_gene: TRBV27
j_gene: TRBJ2-7
CDR3aa: ASSQQGFGEQY

v_gene: TRBV11-1
j_gene: TRBJ2-2
CDR3aa: ASTWTSGGPTGELF

v_gene: TRBV19
j_gene: TRBJ1-2
CDR3aa: ASSIDPRGVTGGGYT

v_gene: TRBV28
j_gene: TRBJ2-6
CDR3aa: ASTKSPGPLSGANVLT

v_gene: TRBV18
j_gene: TRBJ1-6
CDR3aa: ASSPAGNSPLH

v_gene: TRBV2
j_gene: TRBJ2-5
CDR3aa: ASAGGETQY

v_gene: TRBV6-1
j_gene: TRBJ1-5
CDR3aa: ASSESGGGQPQH

v_gene: TRBV12-3/TRBV12-4
j_gene: TRBJ1-1
CDR3aa: ASRTRNTEAF

v_gene: TRBV7-2
j_gene: TRBJ2-1
CDR3aa: ASSGRERTSSYNEQF

v_gene: TRBV7-2
j_gene: TRBJ2-1
CDR3aa: ASSLAPLNEQF

v_gene: TRBV7-3
j_gene: TRBJ2-5
CDR3aa: ASSLGTGGETQY

v_gene: TRBV19
j_gene: TRBJ1-5
CDR3aa: ASSIGRTNQPQH

v_gene: TRBV5-4
j_gene: TRBJ1-3
CDR3aa: ASSTGLTSGNTIY

v_gene: TRBV18
j_gene: TRBJ2-2
CDR3aa: ASRLGDTGELF

v_gene: TRBV23-1
j_gene: TRBJ2-1
CDR3aa: ASSPGTSGRTHGEQF

v_gene: TRBV5-1
j_gene: TRBJ1-1
CDR3aa: ASSLTGGTEAF

v_gene: TRBV4-1
j_gene: TRBJ2-2
CDR3aa: ASSEGRGGNTGELF

v_gene: TRBV7-6
j_gene: TRBJ2-5
CDR3aa: ATSSGRVYQETQY

v_gene: TRBV7-9
j_gene: TRBJ2-5
CDR3aa: AGSEPGLARTRTQY

v_gene: TRBV19
j_gene: TRBJ2-7
CDR3aa: ASSIEGQGSTYEQY

v_gene: TRBV5-1
j_gene: TRBJ2-3
CDR3aa: ASSLLAGAVPDTQY

v_gene: TRBV11-2
j_gene: TRBJ2-5
CDR3aa: ASRRTSGTQKETQY

v_gene: TRBV5-4
j_gene: TRBJ2-2
CDR3aa: ASSLEDRGGELF

v_gene: TRBV5-1
j_gene: TRBJ1-5
CDR3aa: ASSLRPGLNQPQH

v_gene: TRBV5-1
j_gene: TRBJ2-1
CDR3aa: ASSLAFRTSGFIDEQF

v_gene: TRBV2
j_gene: TRBJ1-1
CDR3aa: ASSKVLGVNTEAF